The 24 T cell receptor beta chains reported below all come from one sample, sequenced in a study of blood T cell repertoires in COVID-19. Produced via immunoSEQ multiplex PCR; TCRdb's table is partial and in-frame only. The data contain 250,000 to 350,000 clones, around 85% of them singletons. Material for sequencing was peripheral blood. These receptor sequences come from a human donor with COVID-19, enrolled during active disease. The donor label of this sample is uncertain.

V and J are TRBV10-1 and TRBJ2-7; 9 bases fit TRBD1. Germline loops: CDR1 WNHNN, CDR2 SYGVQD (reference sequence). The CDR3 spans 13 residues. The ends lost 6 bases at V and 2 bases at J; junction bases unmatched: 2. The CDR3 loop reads CASSGDRAYEQYF. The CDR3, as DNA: TGCGCCAGCAGCGGGGACAGGGCCTACGAGCAGTACTTC.

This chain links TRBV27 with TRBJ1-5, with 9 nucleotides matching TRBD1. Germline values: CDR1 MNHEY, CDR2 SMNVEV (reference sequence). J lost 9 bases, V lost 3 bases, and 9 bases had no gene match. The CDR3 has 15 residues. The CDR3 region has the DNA TGTGCCAGCAGTTTGGAGGGGACAGGGAGTACGCCCCAGCATTTT. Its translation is CASSLEGTGSTPQHF.

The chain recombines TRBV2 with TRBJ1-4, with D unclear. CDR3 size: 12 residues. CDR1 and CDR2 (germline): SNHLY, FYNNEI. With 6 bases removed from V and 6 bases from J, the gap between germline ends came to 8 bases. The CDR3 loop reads CASSPVDEKLFF. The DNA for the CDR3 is TGTGCCAGCAGCCCTGTTGATGAAAAACTGTTTTTT.

The CDR3: CASSPRQGATYGYTF. Written as DNA, the CDR3 is TGTGCCAGCAGCCCGAGACAGGGGGCTACCTATGGCTACACCTTC. V and J are TRBV14 and TRBJ1-2; 10 positions match TRBD1. Trimming cost V 4 bases and J 4 bases; bases outside gene matches: 6. This CDR3 is 15 amino acids long. CDR1 is SGHDN and CDR2 is FVKESK in the germline V gene. The full variable domain, its missing parts supplied by reference TRBV14 and TRBJ1-2, is EAGVTQFPSHSVIEKGQTVTLRCDPISGHDNLYWYRRVMGKEIKFLLHFVKESKQDESGMPNNRFLAERTGGTYSTLKVQPAELEDSGVYFCASSPRQGATYGYTFGSGTRLTVV.

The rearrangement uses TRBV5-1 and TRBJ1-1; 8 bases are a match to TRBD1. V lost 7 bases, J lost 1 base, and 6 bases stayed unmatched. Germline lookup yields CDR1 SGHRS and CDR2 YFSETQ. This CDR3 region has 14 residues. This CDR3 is CASRTGGQNTEAFF. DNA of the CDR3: TGCGCCAGCCGAACAGGGGGGCAGAACACTGAAGCTTTCTTT.

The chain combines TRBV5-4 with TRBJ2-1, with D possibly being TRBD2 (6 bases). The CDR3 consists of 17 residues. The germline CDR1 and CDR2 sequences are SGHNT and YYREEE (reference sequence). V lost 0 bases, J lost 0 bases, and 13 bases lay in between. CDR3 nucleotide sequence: TGTGCCAGCAGCTTGGGGGGCGGGGCCCTCTCCTACAATGAGCAGTTCTTC. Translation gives CASSLGGGALSYNEQFF.

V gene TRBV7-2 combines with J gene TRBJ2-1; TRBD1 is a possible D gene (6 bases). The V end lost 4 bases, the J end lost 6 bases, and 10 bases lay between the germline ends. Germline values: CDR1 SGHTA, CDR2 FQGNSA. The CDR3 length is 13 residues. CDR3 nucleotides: TGTGCCAGCAGCTCAGGGGTCTCCAATGAGCAGTTCTTC. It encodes CASSSGVSNEQFF. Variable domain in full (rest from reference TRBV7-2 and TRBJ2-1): GAGVSQSPSNKVTEKGKDVELRCDPISGHTALYWYRQSLGQGLEFLIYFQGNSAPDKSGLPSDRFSAERTGGSVSTLTIQRTQQEDSAVYLCASSSGVSNEQFFGPGTRLTVL.

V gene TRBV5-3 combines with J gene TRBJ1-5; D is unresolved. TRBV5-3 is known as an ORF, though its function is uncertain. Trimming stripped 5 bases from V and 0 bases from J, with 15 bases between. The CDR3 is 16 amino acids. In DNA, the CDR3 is TGTGCCAGAAGGAAGACACAACTTTATAGCAATCAGCCCCAGCATTTT. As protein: CARRKTQLYSNQPQHF.

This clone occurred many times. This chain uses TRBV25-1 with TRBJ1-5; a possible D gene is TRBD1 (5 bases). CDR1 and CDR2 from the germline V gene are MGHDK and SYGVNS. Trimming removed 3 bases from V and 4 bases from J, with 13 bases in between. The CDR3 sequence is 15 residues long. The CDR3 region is CASSDHTRENQPQHF. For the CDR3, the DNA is TGTGCCAGCAGTGACCACACCAGGGAAAATCAGCCCCAGCATTTT.

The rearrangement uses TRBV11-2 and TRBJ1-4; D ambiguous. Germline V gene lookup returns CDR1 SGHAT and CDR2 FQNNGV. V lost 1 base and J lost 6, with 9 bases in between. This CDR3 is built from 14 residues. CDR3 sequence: CASSLGAGDEKLFF. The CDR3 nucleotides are TGTGCCAGCAGCTTAGGGGCGGGAGATGAAAAACTGTTTTTT.

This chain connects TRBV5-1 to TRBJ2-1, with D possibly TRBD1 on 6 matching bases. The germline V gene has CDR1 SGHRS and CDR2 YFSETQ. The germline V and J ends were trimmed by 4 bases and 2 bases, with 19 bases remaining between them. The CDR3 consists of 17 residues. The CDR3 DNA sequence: TGCGCCAGCAGCACACAGGGCGTCCGAGGCGCCTACAATGAGCAGTTCTTC. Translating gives CASSTQGVRGAYNEQFF.

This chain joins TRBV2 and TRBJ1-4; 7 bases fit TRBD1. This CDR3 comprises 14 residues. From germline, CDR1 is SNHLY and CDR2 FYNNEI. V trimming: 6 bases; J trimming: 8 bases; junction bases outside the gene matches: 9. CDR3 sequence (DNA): TGTGCCAGCAGGGAGGGACAGCTGGAGGAAAAACTGTTTTTT. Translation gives CASREGQLEEKLFF.

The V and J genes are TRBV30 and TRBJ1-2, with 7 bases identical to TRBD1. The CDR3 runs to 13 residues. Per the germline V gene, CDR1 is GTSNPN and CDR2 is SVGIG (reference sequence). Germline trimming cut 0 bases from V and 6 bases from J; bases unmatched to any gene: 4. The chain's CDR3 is CAWSVLGGHGYTF. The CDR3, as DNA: TGTGCCTGGAGTGTACTAGGGGGCCATGGCTACACCTTC.

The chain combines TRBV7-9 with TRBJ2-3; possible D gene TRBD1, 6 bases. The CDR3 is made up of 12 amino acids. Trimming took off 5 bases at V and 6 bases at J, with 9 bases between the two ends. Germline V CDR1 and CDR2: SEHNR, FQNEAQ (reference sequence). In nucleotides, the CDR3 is TGTGCCAGCAGCCCTGGGGGCGATACGCAGTATTTT. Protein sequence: CASSPGGDTQYF.

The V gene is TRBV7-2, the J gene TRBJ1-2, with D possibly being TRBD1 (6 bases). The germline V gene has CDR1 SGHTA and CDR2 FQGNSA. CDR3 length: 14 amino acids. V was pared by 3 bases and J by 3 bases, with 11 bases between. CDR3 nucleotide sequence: TGTGCCAGCAGCTTTTCTGGGGGCGACTATGGCTACACCTTC. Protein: CASSFSGGDYGYTF.

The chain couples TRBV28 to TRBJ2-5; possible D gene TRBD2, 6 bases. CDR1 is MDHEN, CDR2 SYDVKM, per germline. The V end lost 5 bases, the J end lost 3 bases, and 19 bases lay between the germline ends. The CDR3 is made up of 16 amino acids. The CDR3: CASSGNIGGEKETQYF. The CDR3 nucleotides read TGTGCCAGCAGTGGGAACATCGGAGGGGAGAAAGAGACCCAGTACTTC.

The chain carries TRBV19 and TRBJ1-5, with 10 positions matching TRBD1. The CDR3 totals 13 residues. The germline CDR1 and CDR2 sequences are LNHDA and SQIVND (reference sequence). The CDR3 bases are TGTGGGACAGGGGGAGGGGGCAATCAGCCCCAGCATTTT. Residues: CGTGGGGNQPQHF.

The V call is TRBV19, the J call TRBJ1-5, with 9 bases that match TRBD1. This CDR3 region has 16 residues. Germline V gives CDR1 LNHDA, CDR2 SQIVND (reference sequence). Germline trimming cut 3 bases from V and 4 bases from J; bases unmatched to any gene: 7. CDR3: CASSIWTGEGNQPQHF. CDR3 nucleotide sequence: TGTGCCAGTAGTATTTGGACAGGGGAAGGTAATCAGCCCCAGCATTTT.

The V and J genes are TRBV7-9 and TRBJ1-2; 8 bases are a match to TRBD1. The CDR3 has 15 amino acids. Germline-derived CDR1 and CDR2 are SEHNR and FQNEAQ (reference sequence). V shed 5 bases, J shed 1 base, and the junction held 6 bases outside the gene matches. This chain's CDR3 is CASSVGTGNNYGYTF. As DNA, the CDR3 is TGTGCCAGCAGCGTAGGGACAGGAAATAACTATGGCTACACCTTC.

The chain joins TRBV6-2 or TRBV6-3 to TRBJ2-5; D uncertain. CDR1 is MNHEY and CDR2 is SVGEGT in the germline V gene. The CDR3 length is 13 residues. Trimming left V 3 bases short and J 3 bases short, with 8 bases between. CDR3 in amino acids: CASSYFGEETQYF. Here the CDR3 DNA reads TGTGCCAGCAGTTATTTTGGAGAAGAGACCCAGTACTTC.

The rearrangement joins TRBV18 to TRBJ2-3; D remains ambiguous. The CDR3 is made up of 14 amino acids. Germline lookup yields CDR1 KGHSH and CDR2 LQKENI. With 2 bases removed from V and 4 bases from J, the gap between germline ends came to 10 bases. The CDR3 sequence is CASSPMLDSDTQYF. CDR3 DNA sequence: TGTGCCAGCTCACCAATGCTAGATTCAGATACGCAGTATTTT.

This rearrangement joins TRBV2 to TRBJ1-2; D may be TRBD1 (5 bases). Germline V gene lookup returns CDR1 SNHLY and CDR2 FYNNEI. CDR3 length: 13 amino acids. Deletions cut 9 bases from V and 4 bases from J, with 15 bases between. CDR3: CASLREGSYGYTF. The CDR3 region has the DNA TGTGCCAGTCTCAGGGAAGGTAGCTATGGCTACACCTTC.

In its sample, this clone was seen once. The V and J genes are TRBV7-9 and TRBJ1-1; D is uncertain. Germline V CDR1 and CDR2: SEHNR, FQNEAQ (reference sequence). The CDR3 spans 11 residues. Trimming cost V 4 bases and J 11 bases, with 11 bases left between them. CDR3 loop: CASSSREVAFF. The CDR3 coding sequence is TGTGCCAGCAGCTCGAGGGAGGTTGCTTTCTTT.

The CDR3 region has the DNA TGTGCCAGCAGTTTCGATCTAGCAATCCTTACCTACGAGCAGTACTTC. Amino acid sequence: CASSFDLAILTYEQYF. The chain employs TRBV28 and TRBJ2-7; D possibly corresponds to TRBD2 (5 bases). The CDR3 loop spans 16 amino acids. Trimming shortened V by 3 bases and J by 2 bases, and 17 bases separated the two germline ends. Germline CDR1 reads MDHEN; CDR2 reads SYDVKM. The variable domain in full, with the rest retrieved from reference TRBV28 and TRBJ2-7, is DVKVTQSSRYLVKRTGEKVFLECVQDMDHENMFWYRQDPGLGLRLIYFSYDVKMKEKGDIPEGYSVSREKKERFSLILESASTNQTSMYLCASSFDLAILTYEQYFGPGTRLTVT.